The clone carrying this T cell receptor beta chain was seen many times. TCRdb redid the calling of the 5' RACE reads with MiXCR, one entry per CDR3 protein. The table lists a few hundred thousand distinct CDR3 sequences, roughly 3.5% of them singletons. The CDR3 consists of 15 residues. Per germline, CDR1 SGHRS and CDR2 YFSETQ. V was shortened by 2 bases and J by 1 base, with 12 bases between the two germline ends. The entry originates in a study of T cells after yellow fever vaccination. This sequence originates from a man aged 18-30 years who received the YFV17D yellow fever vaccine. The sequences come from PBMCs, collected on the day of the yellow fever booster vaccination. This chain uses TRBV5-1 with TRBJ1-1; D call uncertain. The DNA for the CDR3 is TGCGCCAGCAGCTTATCTCCGTTGGGGAACACTGAAGCTTTCTTT. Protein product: CASSLSPLGNTEAFF. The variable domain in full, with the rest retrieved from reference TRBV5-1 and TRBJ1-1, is KAGVTQTPRYLIKTRGQQVTLSCSPISGHRSVSWYQQTPGQGLQFLFEYFSETQRNKGNFPGRFSGRQFSNSRSEMNVSTLELGDSALYLCASSLSPLGNTEAFFGQGTRLTVV.